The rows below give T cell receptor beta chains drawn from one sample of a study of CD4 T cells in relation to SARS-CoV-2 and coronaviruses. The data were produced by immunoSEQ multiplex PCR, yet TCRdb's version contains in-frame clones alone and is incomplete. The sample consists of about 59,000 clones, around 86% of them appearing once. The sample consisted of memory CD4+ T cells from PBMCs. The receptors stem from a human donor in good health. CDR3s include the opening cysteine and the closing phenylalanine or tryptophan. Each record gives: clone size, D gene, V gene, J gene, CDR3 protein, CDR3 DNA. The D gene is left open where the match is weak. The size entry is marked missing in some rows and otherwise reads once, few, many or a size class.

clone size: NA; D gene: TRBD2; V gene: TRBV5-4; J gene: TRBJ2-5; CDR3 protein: CASSGQREGQSTQYF; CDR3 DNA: TGTGCCAGCAGCGGCCAGCGGGAGGGCCAATCGACCCAGTACTTC
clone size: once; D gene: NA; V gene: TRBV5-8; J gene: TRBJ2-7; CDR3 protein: CASARAGRGSYEQYF; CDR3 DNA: TGTGCCAGTGCGAGGGCGGGGAGAGGATCCTACGAGCAGTACTTC
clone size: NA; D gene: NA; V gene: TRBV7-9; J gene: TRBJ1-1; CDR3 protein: CASSAGQAMNTEAFF; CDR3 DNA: TGTGCCAGCAGCGCGGGCCAGGCAATGAACACTGAAGCTTTCTTT
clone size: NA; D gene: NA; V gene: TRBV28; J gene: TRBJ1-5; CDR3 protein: CASSLLQGFGLGNQPQHF; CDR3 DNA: TGTGCCAGCAGTTTGTTACAGGGTTTCGGGTTGGGCAATCAGCCCCAGCATTTT
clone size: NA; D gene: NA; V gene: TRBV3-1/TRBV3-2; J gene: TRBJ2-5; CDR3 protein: CASSQVRQQETQYF; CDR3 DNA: TGTGCCAGCAGCCAAGTTCGACAGCAAGAGACCCAGTACTTC
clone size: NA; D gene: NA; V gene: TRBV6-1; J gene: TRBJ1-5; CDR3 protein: CASSDLYRGQPQHF; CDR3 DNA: TGTGCCAGCAGTGATCTTTATCGGGGCCAGCCCCAGCATTTT
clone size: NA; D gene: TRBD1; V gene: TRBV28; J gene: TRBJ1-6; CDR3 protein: CASSSQDRGLYNSPLHF; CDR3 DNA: TGTGCCAGCAGTTCCCAGGACAGGGGTCTCTATAATTCACCCCTCCACTTT
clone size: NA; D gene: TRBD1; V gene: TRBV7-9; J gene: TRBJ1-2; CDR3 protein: CASSPPRTGTNYGYTF; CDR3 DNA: TGTGCCAGCAGCCCCCCCCGGACAGGGACTAACTATGGCTACACCTTC
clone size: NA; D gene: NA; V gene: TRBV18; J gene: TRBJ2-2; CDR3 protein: CASSPPGTNTGELFF; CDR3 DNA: TGTGCCAGCTCACCACCAGGAACGAACACCGGGGAGCTGTTTTTT
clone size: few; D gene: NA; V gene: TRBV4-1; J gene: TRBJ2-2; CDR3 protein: CASSQARAGQPTGELFF; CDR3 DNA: TGCGCCAGCAGCCAAGCACGGGCGGGACAACCCACCGGGGAGCTGTTTTTT
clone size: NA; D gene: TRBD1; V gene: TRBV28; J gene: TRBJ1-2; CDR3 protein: CASSMDRVRGYTF; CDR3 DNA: TGTGCCAGCAGTATGGACAGGGTACGCGGCTACACCTTC
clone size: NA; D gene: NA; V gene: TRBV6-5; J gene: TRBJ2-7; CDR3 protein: CASSPQQGTPYEQYF; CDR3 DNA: TGTGCCAGCAGTCCCCAACAGGGAACCCCCTACGAGCAGTACTTC
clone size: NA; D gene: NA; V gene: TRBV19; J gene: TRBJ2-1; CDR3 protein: CASSIEGGPNEQFF; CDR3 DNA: TGTGCCAGTAGTATAGAAGGAGGTCCCAATGAGCAGTTCTTC
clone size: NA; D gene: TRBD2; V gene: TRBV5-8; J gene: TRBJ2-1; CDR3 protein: CASRRRAGAAYNEQFF; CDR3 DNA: TGTGCCAGCAGGCGGAGAGCGGGAGCTGCCTACAATGAGCAGTTCTTC
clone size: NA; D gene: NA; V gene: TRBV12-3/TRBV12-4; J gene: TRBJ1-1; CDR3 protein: CASSLGGPTEAFF; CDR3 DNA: TGTGCCAGCAGTTTAGGTGGACCGACTGAAGCTTTCTTT
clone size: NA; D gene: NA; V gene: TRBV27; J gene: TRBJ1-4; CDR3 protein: CASSIIRGDEKLFF; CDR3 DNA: TGTGCCAGCAGTATTATCAGGGGCGATGAAAAACTGTTTTTT
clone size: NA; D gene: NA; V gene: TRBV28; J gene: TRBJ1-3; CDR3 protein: CASSSPHLGNTIYF; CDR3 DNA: TGTGCCAGCAGTTCTCCTCACTTAGGAAACACCATATATTTT
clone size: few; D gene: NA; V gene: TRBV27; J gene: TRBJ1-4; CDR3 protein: CASRMTNMASLGLFF; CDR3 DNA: TGTGCCAGCAGGATGACGAACATGGCTTCACTGGGGCTGTTTTTT
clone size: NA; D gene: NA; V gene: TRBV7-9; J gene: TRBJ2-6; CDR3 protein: CASSLGSGANVLTF; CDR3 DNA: TGTGCCAGCAGCTTAGGCTCTGGGGCCAACGTCCTGACTTTC
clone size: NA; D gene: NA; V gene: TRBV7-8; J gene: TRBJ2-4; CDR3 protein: CASSGDRRVQYF; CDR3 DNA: TGTGCCAGCAGCGGAGACAGGAGGGTTCAGTACTTC
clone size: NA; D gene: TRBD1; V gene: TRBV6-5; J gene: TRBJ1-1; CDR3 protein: CASKGQGAAIREAFF; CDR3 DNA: TGTGCCAGCAAGGGGCAGGGGGCGGCGATTAGGGAAGCTTTCTTT
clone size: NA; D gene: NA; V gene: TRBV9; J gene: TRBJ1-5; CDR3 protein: CASSATDSSNQPQHF; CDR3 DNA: TGTGCCAGCAGCGCTACAGATTCTAGCAATCAGCCCCAGCATTTT
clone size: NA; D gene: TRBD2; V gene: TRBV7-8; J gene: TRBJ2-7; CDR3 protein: CASSLGTSENNEQYF; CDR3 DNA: TGTGCCAGCAGCTTGGGGACTAGCGAGAATAACGAGCAGTACTTC
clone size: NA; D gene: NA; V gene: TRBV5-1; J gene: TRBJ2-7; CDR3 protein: CASSGPAGEQYF; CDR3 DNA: TGCGCCAGCTCTGGGCCGGCCGGCGAGCAGTACTTC
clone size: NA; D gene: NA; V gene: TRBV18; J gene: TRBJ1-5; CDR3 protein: CASSPFEAGGNQPQHF; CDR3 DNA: TGTGCCAGCTCACCATTCGAGGCCGGGGGCAATCAGCCCCAGCATTTT
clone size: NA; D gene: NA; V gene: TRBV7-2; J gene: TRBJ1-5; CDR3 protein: CASSLARDQPQHF; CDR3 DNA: TGTGCCAGCAGCTTAGCCAGGGATCAGCCCCAGCATTTT
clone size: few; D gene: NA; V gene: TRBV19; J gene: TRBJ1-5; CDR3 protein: CASSILQGVQGQPQHF; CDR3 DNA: TGTGCCAGTAGTATTCTTCAAGGGGTTCAGGGTCAGCCCCAGCATTTT
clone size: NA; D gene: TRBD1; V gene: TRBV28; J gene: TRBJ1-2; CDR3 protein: CASSLIPLSTGQSYTF; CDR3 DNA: TGTGCCAGCAGTTTAATTCCCCTCTCGACAGGGCAAAGCTACACCTTC
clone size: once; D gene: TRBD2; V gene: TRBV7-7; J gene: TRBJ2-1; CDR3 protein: CASSLFLAGAGNEQFF; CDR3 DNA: TGTGCCAGCAGCTTATTTCTAGCGGGTGCCGGCAATGAGCAGTTCTTC
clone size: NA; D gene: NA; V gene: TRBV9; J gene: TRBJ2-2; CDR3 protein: CASTTGGSANTGELFF; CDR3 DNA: TGTGCCAGCACTACAGGAGGCAGCGCGAACACCGGGGAGCTGTTTTTT
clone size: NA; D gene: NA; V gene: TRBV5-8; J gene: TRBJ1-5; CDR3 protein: CASSLGFDNQPQHF; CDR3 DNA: TGTGCCAGCAGCTTGGGGTTTGATAATCAGCCCCAGCATTTT